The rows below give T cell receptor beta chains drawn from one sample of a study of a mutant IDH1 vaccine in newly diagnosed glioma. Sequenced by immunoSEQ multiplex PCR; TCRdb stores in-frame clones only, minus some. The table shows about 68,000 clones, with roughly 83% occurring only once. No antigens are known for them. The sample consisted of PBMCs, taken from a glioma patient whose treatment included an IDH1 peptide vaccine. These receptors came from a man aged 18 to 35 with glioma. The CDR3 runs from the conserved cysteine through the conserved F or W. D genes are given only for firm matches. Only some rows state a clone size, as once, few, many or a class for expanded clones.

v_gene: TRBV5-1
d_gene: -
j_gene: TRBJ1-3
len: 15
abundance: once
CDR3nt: TGCGCCAGCAGCAACGGGGACTCGTCGAGGCGCACCATATATTTT
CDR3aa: CASSNGDSSRRTIYF

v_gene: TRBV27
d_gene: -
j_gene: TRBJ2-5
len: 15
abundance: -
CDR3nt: TGTGCCAGCAGACCACCAGGACAAGTGAGGGAGACCCAGTACTTC
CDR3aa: CASRPPGQVRETQYF

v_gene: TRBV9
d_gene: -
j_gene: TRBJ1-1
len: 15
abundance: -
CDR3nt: TGTGCCAGCAGCGTAGGAGCCGGGGGGGGCACTGAAGCTTTCTTT
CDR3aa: CASSVGAGGGTEAFF

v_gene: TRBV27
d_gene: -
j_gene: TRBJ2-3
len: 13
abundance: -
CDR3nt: TGTGCCAGCAGCCCAAGAAAGGCAGATACGCAGTATTTT
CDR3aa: CASSPRKADTQYF

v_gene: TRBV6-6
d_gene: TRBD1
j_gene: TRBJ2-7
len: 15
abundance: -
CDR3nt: TGTGCCAGCAGTTATGTTACAGGGGGTAGCTACGAGCAGTACTTC
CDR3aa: CASSYVTGGSYEQYF

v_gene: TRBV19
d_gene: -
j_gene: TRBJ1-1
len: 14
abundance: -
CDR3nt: TGTGCCAGTAGTATACAACAGAGTAGTACTGAAGCTTTCTTT
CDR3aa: CASSIQQSSTEAFF

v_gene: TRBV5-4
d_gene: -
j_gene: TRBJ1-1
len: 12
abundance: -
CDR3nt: TGTGCCAGCAGCCCTGGAGGGAGTGAAGCTTTCTTT
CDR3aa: CASSPGGSEAFF

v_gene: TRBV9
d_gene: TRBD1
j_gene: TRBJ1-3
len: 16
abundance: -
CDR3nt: TGTGCCAGCAGCGCCCGGGACAGTGTAAGAGGAAACACCATATATTTT
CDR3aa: CASSARDSVRGNTIYF

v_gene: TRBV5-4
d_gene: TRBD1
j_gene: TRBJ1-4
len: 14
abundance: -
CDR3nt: TGTGCCAGCAGCTTCAGGGGGGAAGGTGAAAAACTGTTTTTT
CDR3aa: CASSFRGEGEKLFF

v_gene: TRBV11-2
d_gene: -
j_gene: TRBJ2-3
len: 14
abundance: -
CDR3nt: TGTGCCAGCAGCTTAGTGGTTTCTCCAGATACGCAGTATTTT
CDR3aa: CASSLVVSPDTQYF

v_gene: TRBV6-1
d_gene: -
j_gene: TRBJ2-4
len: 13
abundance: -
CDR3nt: TGTGCCAGCAGCCTGGGTCAGGAAAACATTCAGTACTTC
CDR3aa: CASSLGQENIQYF

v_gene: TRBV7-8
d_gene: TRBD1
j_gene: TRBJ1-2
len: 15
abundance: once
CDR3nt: TGTGCCAGCAGCCAGCACAGGGGGCTGGACTATGGCTACACCTTC
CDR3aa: CASSQHRGLDYGYTF

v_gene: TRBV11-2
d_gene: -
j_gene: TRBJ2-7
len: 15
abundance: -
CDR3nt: TGTGCCAGCAGCTTAGGAGGGGGGGCCAATTACGAGCAGTACTTC
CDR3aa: CASSLGGGANYEQYF

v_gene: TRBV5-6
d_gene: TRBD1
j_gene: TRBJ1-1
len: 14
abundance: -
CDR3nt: TGTGCCAGCAGCCGCCAGGGGGCGGACACTGAAGCTTTCTTT
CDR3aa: CASSRQGADTEAFF